These 20 T cell receptor beta chains share one sample of origin, sequenced in a study of blood T cell repertoires in COVID-19. Produced via immunoSEQ multiplex PCR; TCRdb's table is partial and in-frame only. The profile shows over 200,000 clones, roughly 90% of them singletons. Sequencing was performed on PBMCs or T cells enriched from blood (not recorded which). The origin of the receptors is a woman aged 50 to 65 in a cohort exposed to, infected with or recovered from COVID-19 (not recorded which).

This sequence joins TRBV3-1 (or the pseudogene TRBV3-2) and TRBJ2-5; 9 positions match TRBD1. Germline assignment: CDR1 LGHDT and CDR2 YNNKEL (reference sequence). Trimming removed 1 base from V and 7 bases from J; junction bases left unmatched: 7. This CDR3 contains 15 residues. The CDR3 region is CASSQVTGGSGTQYF. Here the CDR3 DNA reads TGTGCCAGCAGCCAAGTGACAGGGGGAAGTGGGACCCAGTACTTC.

This chain links TRBV28 with TRBJ2-3, with 13 bases fitting TRBD2. Germline V lookup: CDR1 MDHEN, CDR2 SYDVKM. V was clipped by 2 bases and J by 0 bases; unmatched bases: 5. This CDR3 has 18 residues. Here the CDR3 DNA reads TGTGCCAGCAGTTTACGACGGACTAGCGGGGGAAGCACAGATACGCAGTATTTT. Protein product: CASSLRRTSGGSTDTQYF.

The V call is TRBV4-1, the J call TRBJ1-4; 8 positions agree with TRBD1. Germline CDR1 MGHRA, CDR2 YSYEKL. This CDR3 spans 15 amino acids. The V and J ends lost 1 base and 8 bases, in that order; junction bases with no gene match: 6. The DNA of the CDR3 is TGCGCCAGCAGCCAAGTTCAGGGGGCGGGAGAAAAACTGTTTTTT. It translates to CASSQVQGAGEKLFF.

V is TRBV19 and J is TRBJ1-5; D is unclear. The germline V and J ends were trimmed by 7 bases and 4 bases, with 14 bases remaining between them. This CDR3 has 14 amino acids. CDR1 is LNHDA and CDR2 is SQIVND in the germline V gene (reference sequence). CDR3 protein: CASTSGSFNQPQHF. CDR3 coding DNA: TGTGCCAGTACGAGCGGAAGCTTTAATCAGCCCCAGCATTTT.

This clone has more than one count but fewer than ten. The genes are TRBV14 and TRBJ1-1; D gene uncertain. The germline V and J ends were trimmed by 0 bases and 4 bases, with 6 bases remaining between them. CDR1 and CDR2 (germline): SGHDN, FVKESK. This CDR3 has 13 residues. The CDR3 here is CASSQDLITEAFF. As DNA, the CDR3 is TGTGCCAGCAGCCAAGATTTAATCACTGAAGCTTTCTTT.

The chain recombines TRBV9 with TRBJ1-2, with 10 bases aligning to TRBD1. The germline gives CDR1 SGDLS, CDR2 YYNGEE. V lost 3 bases and J lost 4; bases outside the gene matches: 9. This CDR3 is 16 amino acids long. The CDR3 sequence is CASSATGTGAGYGYTF. In DNA, the CDR3 is TGTGCCAGCAGCGCCACCGGGACAGGGGCGGGCTATGGCTACACCTTC.

The genes are TRBV5-1 and TRBJ2-2; D not certain. Between the trimmed V and J ends, which lost 7 bases and 4 bases, there was a span of 11 bases. The CDR3 extends over 13 amino acids. Germline values: CDR1 SGHRS, CDR2 YFSETQ. The CDR3 region is CASGTQITGELFF. CDR3 sequence (DNA): TGCGCCAGCGGAACACAGATCACCGGGGAGCTGTTTTTT.

The rearrangement links TRBV2 to TRBJ2-3; 10 positions agree with TRBD2. The junction had 9 bases not matched to a gene; V was cut back by 7 bases and J by 8 bases. The CDR3 consists of 14 residues. Germline-derived CDR1 and CDR2 are SNHLY and FYNNEI. This chain's CDR3 is CASTRASGGGTQYF. The CDR3 nucleotides are TGTGCCAGCACTCGGGCTAGCGGGGGTGGTACGCAGTATTTT.

V usage is TRBV29-1 and J usage is TRBJ1-3; 9 bases are shared with TRBD1. With 2 bases clipped from V and 4 bases from J, the junction kept 3 bases outside the gene matches. Germline-derived CDR1 and CDR2 are SQVTM and ANQGSEA. The CDR3 loop spans 14 amino acids. The CDR3 nucleotides are TGCAGCGTTGAAACAGGGGGCCGAGGAAACACCATATATTTT. It codes for CSVETGGRGNTIYF.

This chain connects TRBV6-4 to TRBJ2-2; D gene ambiguous. V shed 3 bases and J shed 0 bases, with 8 bases lying between them. The germline CDR1 and CDR2 sequences are MRHNA and SNTAGT. This CDR3 is 15 amino acids long. The DNA for the CDR3 is TGTGCCAGCAGTGATGGCGGTGCGAACACCGGGGAGCTGTTTTTT. Translated, it gives CASSDGGANTGELFF.

This clone was found once. The chain combines TRBV6-5 with TRBJ2-7; possibly TRBD2 for D (5 bases). This CDR3 has 14 amino acids. The germline V gene has CDR1 MNHEY and CDR2 SVGAGI. V lost 8 bases and J 0 bases, leaving 14 bases between the germline ends. DNA for the CDR3: TGTGCCAGCGAGGGCTATTCCTACTCCTACGAGCAGTACTTC. Encoded protein: CASEGYSYSYEQYF.

A single count supports this clone. The gene calls are TRBV5-1 and TRBJ2-7; D uncertain. Trimming stripped 1 base from V and 0 bases from J, with 11 bases between. This CDR3 contains 15 residues. Germline assignment: CDR1 SGHRS and CDR2 YFSETQ. The CDR3 spells CASSLNPDSSYEQYF. In nucleotides, the CDR3 is TGCGCCAGCAGCTTGAACCCCGATAGCTCCTACGAGCAGTACTTC.

The J gene is TRBJ1-2, the V gene TRBV2, with 9 bases aligning to TRBD1. V trimming: 5 bases; J trimming: 2 bases; junction bases outside the gene matches: 3. Germline CDR1 and CDR2: SNHLY and FYNNEI. The CDR3 runs 14 residues. The CDR3 here is CASSPGTGNYGYTF. The DNA of the CDR3 is TGTGCCAGCAGTCCCGGGACAGGGAACTATGGCTACACCTTC.

This sequence joins TRBV27 and TRBJ2-2, with D perhaps TRBD1 (6 bases). Trimming left V 6 bases short and J 6 bases short, with 14 bases between. The germline gives CDR1 MNHEY, CDR2 SMNVEV (reference sequence). There are 14 residues in the CDR3. The CDR3, as DNA: TGTGCCAGCAGCCATGTACAGGGAGCCGGGGAGCTGTTTTTT. This codes for CASSHVQGAGELFF.

The chain links TRBV30 to TRBJ2-1, with D possibly being TRBD1 (5 bases). V dropped 4 bases and J dropped 5 bases, with 9 bases sitting between them. CDR1 GTSNPN and CDR2 SVGIG come from the germline V gene (reference sequence). The CDR3 extends over 12 amino acids. In DNA, the CDR3 is TGTGCCTGGAAAAGGACACACAATGAGCAGTTCTTC. This sequence encodes CAWKRTHNEQFF.

V is TRBV6-5 and J is TRBJ2-1; possible D gene TRBD1, 5 bases. The V gene lost 2 bases and the J gene lost 9 bases, with 11 bases spanning the gap. Germline loops: CDR1 MNHEY, CDR2 SVGAGI. This CDR3 comprises 13 residues. CDR3: CASSYNQGGEQFF. The CDR3 DNA reads as TGTGCCAGCAGTTACAATCAGGGTGGTGAGCAGTTCTTC.

The chain is built from TRBV9 and TRBJ1-2; D might be TRBD1 (6 bases). Germline V gene sequence: CDR1 SGDLS, CDR2 YYNGEE. The CDR3 is made up of 14 amino acids. Trimming stripped 0 bases from V and 4 bases from J, with 10 bases between. DNA of the CDR3: TGTGCCAGCAGCGTAGATGACAGGCTCTATGGCTACACCTTC. Its translation is CASSVDDRLYGYTF.

The genes are TRBV6-9 and TRBJ1-3, with TRBD1 as a possible D gene (5 bases). CDR3 length: 14 residues. With 10 bases removed from V and 3 bases from J, the gap between germline ends came to 16 bases. Germline CDR1 MNHGY, CDR2 SVAAGI. CDR3 bases: TGTGCCACCAACGACAGTGTGGGTGGAAACACCATATATTTT. This sequence encodes CATNDSVGGNTIYF.

This sequence joins TRBV19 and TRBJ1-1; D may be TRBD1 (6 bases). The CDR3 loop spans 14 amino acids. The V gene's germline CDR1 is LNHDA and CDR2 SQIVND (reference sequence). V gave up 6 bases and J gave up 0 bases, with 11 bases separating them. The CDR3 here is CASRRGNLNTEAFF. The CDR3 bases are TGTGCCAGTAGGAGGGGGAACTTGAACACTGAAGCTTTCTTT. Combining the CDR3 with reference TRBV19 and TRBJ1-1 gives the whole variable domain DGGITQSPKYLFRKEGQNVTLSCEQNLNHDAMYWYRQDPGQGLRLIYYSQIVNDFQKGDIAEGYSVSREKKESFPLTVTSAQKNPTAFYLCASRRGNLNTEAFFGQGTRLTVV.

This clone was counted only a few times. V is TRBV3-1 (or the pseudogene TRBV3-2) and J is TRBJ1-2; 8 bases align to TRBD1. The V segment lost 3 bases and the J segment 5 bases; nucleotides outside the gene matches: 11. The germline V gene encodes CDR1 LGHDT and CDR2 YNNKEL (reference sequence). CDR3 size: 16 residues. This CDR3 reads CASSQGTGRLAYGYTF. In DNA form, the CDR3 reads TGTGCCAGCAGCCAGGGGACAGGAAGGCTCGCATATGGCTACACCTTC.